This note documents a single T cell receptor (beta chain) sequence. V was cut by 0 bases and J by 2 bases, with 8 bases left in between. Germline V gene lookup returns CDR1 SGDLS and CDR2 YYNGEE. This CDR3 region has 15 residues. This entry belongs to a study of cytomegalovirus exposure and HLA in healthy donors. PCR involved 60 Vbeta and 13 Jbeta primers. Measured with immunoSEQ multiplex PCR; TCRdb has only the in-frame clones, and not every one. The table has about 200,000 clones, roughly 80% seen once. This chain joins TRBV9 and TRBJ2-2; D is perhaps TRBD2 (6 bases). Sequenced material: PBMCs. This clonotype originated in a woman between 50 and 59 years old in good health and CMV-seronegative. The CDR3 here is CASSVDGSNTGELFF. The DNA of the CDR3 is TGTGCCAGCAGCGTAGACGGGAGTAACACCGGGGAGCTGTTTTTT.